This is a list of T cell receptor beta chains from one sample in a study of breast tumors, draining lymph nodes, adjacent tissues. Using its own MiXCR run on the multiplex PCR reads, TCRdb lists one record per CDR3 protein. The sample yields around 250,000 distinct CDR3 sequences, nearly 35% seen once. What was sequenced was axillary lymph node tissue. The source of these receptors is a female donor with breast cancer. Some clones in this sample may be carry-over from other donors' samples. The CDR3 runs from the conserved cysteine through the conserved F or W. D genes are given only for firm matches. Clone size appears in some rows only: once, few, many, or a class for an expanded clone.

TRBV9	15	many	TRBJ2-3	NA	CASSVGGAYTDTQYF	TGTGCCAGCAGCGTAGGAGGGGCTTACACAGATACGCAGTATTTT
TRBV5-1	17	many	TRBJ2-3	TRBD2	CASSNGLAGGGADTQYF	TGCGCCAGCAGCAACGGACTAGCGGGAGGGGGCGCAGATACGCAGTATTTT
TRBV5-1	15	many	TRBJ2-1	NA	CASSLAGEAFGEQFF	TGCGCCAGCAGCTTGGCGGGGGAGGCCTTTGGTGAGCAGTTCTTC
TRBV7-3	22	NA	TRBJ1-2	NA	CASSLPPGRGHTKDSADYGYTF	TGTGCCAGCAGCTTACCTCCAGGGAGGGGACATACTAAAGATTCAGCTGACTATGGCTACACCTTC
TRBV5-1	15	many	TRBJ1-2	NA	CASSLDSTTFSGYTF	TGCGCCAGCAGCTTGGACAGCACTACTTTTAGTGGCTACACCTTC
TRBV20-1	15	many	TRBJ2-1	TRBD2	CSARVSGRVGNEQFF	TGCAGTGCTAGGGTTAGCGGGAGGGTTGGGAATGAGCAGTTCTTC
TRBV6-5	17	NA	TRBJ2-3	TRBD2	CASSELGGSSMVDTQYF	TGTGCCAGCAGTGAATTGGGGGGGAGTAGTATGGTGGATACGCAGTATTTT
TRBV6-1	15	NA	TRBJ1-3	NA	CASSEAAYSGNTIYF	TGTGCCAGCAGTGAAGCGGCTTACTCTGGAAACACCATATATTTT
TRBV27	14	NA	TRBJ1-4	NA	CASSTEPTNEKLFF	TGTGCCAGTAGTACAGAACCAACTAATGAAAAACTGTTTTTT
TRBV2	19	NA	TRBJ2-2	NA	CASSFYICRGKGEPGELFF	NA
TRBV29-1	14	many	TRBJ2-1	TRBD2	CSVTRLALYNEQFF	TGCAGCGTTACCCGACTAGCTTTATACAATGAGCAGTTCTTC
TRBV6-1	15	few	TRBJ2-2	TRBD1	CASSEGQGRTGELFF	TGTGCCAGCAGTGAAGGACAGGGTAGGACCGGGGAGCTGTTTTTT
TRBV4-2	11	many	TRBJ1-2	NA	CASTPGEGYTF	TGTGCCAGCACCCCAGGGGAAGGCTACACCTTC
TRBV11-3	13	many	TRBJ1-2	NA	CASSPQVGTEYTF	TGTGCCAGCAGCCCCCAGGTTGGCACAGAGTACACCTTC
TRBV27	14	few	TRBJ2-5	NA	CASSYGRLRETQYF	TGTGCCAGCAGTTACGGACGGCTTAGGGAGACCCAGTACTTC
TRBV14	13	many	TRBJ2-1	NA	CASSQDISLGQFF	TGTGCCAGCAGCCAAGATATATCCCTAGGGCAGTTCTTC
TRBV19	15	many	TRBJ2-1	NA	CASATGQNSYNEQFF	TGTGCCAGTGCGACTGGACAAAACTCCTACAATGAGCAGTTCTTC
TRBV4-2	14	NA	TRBJ1-3	NA	CASSLKTVGNTIYF	TGTGCCAGCAGCCTGAAGACTGTCGGAAACACCATATATTTT
TRBV7-9	17	many	TRBJ1-4	NA	CASSSLRTLSTNEKLFF	TGTGCCAGCAGCAGCCTTAGGACTCTGTCAACTAATGAAAAACTGTTTTTT
TRBV20-1	14	NA	TRBJ2-5	TRBD2	CSARDSGSGRAQYF	TGCAGTGCTAGAGATTCGGGGAGCGGGAGGGCCCAGTACTTC
TRBV6-1	12	NA	TRBJ1-2	NA	CASSGTDHGYTF	TGTGCCAGCAGCGGGACTGACCATGGCTACACCTTC
TRBV5-6	13	NA	TRBJ2-3	NA	CASSLGTLATQYF	TGTGCCAGCAGCTTGGGGACACTGGCAACGCAGTATTTT
TRBV20-1	12	many	TRBJ2-3	NA	CSASRAGDTQYF	TGCAGTGCTAGCAGGGCTGGAGATACGCAGTATTTT
TRBV7-2	13	many	TRBJ2-7	TRBD1	CASSPQGAGEQYF	TGTGCCAGCAGCCCGCAGGGGGCAGGGGAGCAGTACTTC
TRBV6-6	18	many	TRBJ1-2	TRBD1	CASSYATGTGRLGDGYTF	TGTGCCAGCAGTTACGCTACCGGGACAGGGCGCCTCGGGGATGGCTACACCTTC
TRBV24-1	15	many	TRBJ1-5	TRBD1	CATSGGTGDNQPQHF	TGTGCCACCAGTGGCGGCACAGGGGACAATCAGCCCCAGCATTTT
TRBV24-1	15	many	TRBJ2-2	TRBD2	CATSEAGGFTGELFF	TGTGCCACCAGTGAAGCGGGAGGGTTCACCGGGGAGCTGTTTTTT
TRBV9	16	NA	TRBJ1-1	NA	CASSVADGPLDTEAFF	TGTGCCAGCAGCGTAGCGGACGGGCCATTGGACACTGAAGCTTTCTTT
TRBV3-1	15	NA	TRBJ1-3	NA	CASSQESGSRNTIYF	TGTGCCAGCAGCCAAGAGTCGGGGTCCAGAAACACCATATATTTT
TRBV6-2/TRBV6-3	15	few	TRBJ1-5	NA	CASLGTPYSNQPQHF	TGTGCCAGCCTCGGGACACCCTATAGCAATCAGCCCCAGCATTTT
TRBV7-9	15	NA	TRBJ1-4	TRBD1	CASSSTGGLNEKLFF	TGCGCCAGCAGCTCGACAGGGGGCCTTAATGAAAAACTGTTTTTT
TRBV29-1	17	NA	TRBJ2-7	TRBD2	CGNTRCLAGQSPTERSF	TGCGGAAACACTCGGTGCCTAGCGGGACAATCCCCCACGGAGCGGTCCTTC
TRBV7-9	15	NA	TRBJ2-1	TRBD2	CASSPRRAGVDEQLF	TGCGCCAGCAGCCCCAGGAGAGCGGGAGTGGATGAGCAGCTCTTC
TRBV20-1	15	NA	TRBJ2-5	TRBD2	CSARDKTSGAKSQYF	TGCAGTGCTAGAGATAAGACTAGCGGGGCAAAGTCCCAGTACTTC
TRBV12-3/TRBV12-4	14	few	TRBJ1-1	NA	CASSPRDGSPEAFF	TGTGCCAGCAGTCCCAGGGACGGATCTCCTGAAGCTTTCTTT
TRBV11-2	13	many	TRBJ2-7	NA	CASSPGPVYEQYF	TGTGCCAGCAGCCCCGGGCCGGTCTACGAGCAGTACTTC
TRBV2	16	many	TRBJ2-7	TRBD1	CASRDKDRGLFGEQYF	TGTGCCAGCAGAGATAAGGACAGGGGGCTTTTCGGCGAGCAGTACTTC
TRBV15	12	NA	TRBJ1-2	TRBD1	CATSTSGTAKSF	TGTGCCACCAGCACCTCCGGGACAGCCAAATCCTTC
TRBV20-1	13	many	TRBJ1-2	NA	CSAPAGIDYGYTF	TGCAGTGCCCCGGCCGGGATTGACTATGGCTACACCTTC